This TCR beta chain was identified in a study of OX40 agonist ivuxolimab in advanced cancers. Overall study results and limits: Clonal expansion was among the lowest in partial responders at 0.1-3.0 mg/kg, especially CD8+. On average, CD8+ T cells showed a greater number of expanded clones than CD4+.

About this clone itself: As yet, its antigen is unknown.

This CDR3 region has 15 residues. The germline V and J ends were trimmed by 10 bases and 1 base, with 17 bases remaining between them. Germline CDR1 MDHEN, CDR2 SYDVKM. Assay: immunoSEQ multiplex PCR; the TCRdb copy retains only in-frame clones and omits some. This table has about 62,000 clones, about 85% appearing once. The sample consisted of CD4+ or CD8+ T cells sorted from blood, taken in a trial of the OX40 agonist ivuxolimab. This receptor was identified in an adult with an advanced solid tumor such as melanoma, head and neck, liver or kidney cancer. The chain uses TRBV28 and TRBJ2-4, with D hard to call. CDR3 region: CATLGKGLAKNIQYF. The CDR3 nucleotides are TGTGCCACCCTAGGCAAAGGTTTGGCCAAAAACATTCAGTACTTC. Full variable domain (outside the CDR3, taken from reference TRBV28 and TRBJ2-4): DVKVTQSSRYLVKRTGEKVFLECVQDMDHENMFWYRQDPGLGLRLIYFSYDVKMKEKGDIPEGYSVSREKKERFSLILESASTNQTSMYLCATLGKGLAKNIQYFGAGTRLSVL.